This T cell receptor (beta chain) was obtained from a study of T cell responses to AZD1222 COVID-19 vaccine (dated by TCRdb to about 2021). As for the study more broadly: Because spike-specific TCR depth and breadth did not differ between the two schedules, AZD1222 recipients who got a second dose at roughly 4 weeks were pooled with those who got a second dose at roughly 12 weeks. TCR sequencing was performed for roughly 240 trial participants, of whom about 200 were given two doses of AZD1222 and some 26 were given two doses of MenACWY control vaccine. Trial participants were enrolled into age subgroups of 18-55, 56-69 and 70-plus years, which contained around 150, 29 and 61 TCR-sequenced participants, respectively.

Per the publication, the time point label means: baseline before first vaccination. Vaccinee samples came from UK trials COV001 and COV002, including a single-blind randomized controlled phase 2/3 trial of AZD1222 (ChAdOx1 nCoV-19) in healthy adults. Trial participant PBMC samples were collected at day 0 and day 28 after the second dose for TCRbeta chain sequencing. The investigation overall reported the following: Nearly half of unique spike-specific TCRs reportedly recognized epitopes outside regions mutated in the B.1.351 and B.1.1.7 variants. Conclusions about previously exposed vaccinees were limited because only 6 or 7 AZD1222 recipients were SARS-CoV-2 seropositive at baseline. After two AZD1222 doses, spike-specific TCR breadth and depth were significantly higher than at day 0 and than in MenACWY recipients. No day 14 peak-response samples were available, so repertoires were characterized only after the peak T cell response. The vaccine-associated CD4 TCRs covered the entire spike protein, and the dominant responses fell in regions 160-218 and 743-854. The 56-69-year group was small, and its depth increase did not reach significance, likely because of low power. Participants were mostly white British and included more females than males, and it was suggested by the authors that clonal diversity may have been underestimated.

Of note for this clone: Its specific antigen is unknown. The sample holds no much larger clone one base away, and base qualities are not on file.

The CDR3 regions of human TCRbeta chains were analyzed by immunosequencing. As for the authors' bioinformatics: TCRs in the repertoires were compared against a reference library of SARS-CoV-2-specific TCRs that had been generated with the MIRA antigen-specificity platform. Breadth was defined as the fraction of unique TCRs that were SARS-CoV-2-associated. Depth was defined as the fraction of total T cells that were SARS-CoV-2-associated. Using the MIRA data, every spike-specific TCR was mapped to the spike region that the TCR reacted to and assigned to either a CD4 or a CD8 class. Log10-transformed breadth and depth values were compared by one-way ANOVA with Sidak's multiple comparisons tests. This immuneACCESS table, as held by TCRdb, lists in-frame sequences with V and J called but not all clones. Of the missing ones, under half trace to an unresolved V gene in checked studies; the others have no known cause. V and J calls and clone size are as listed in that table; D and trimming were resolved from the DNA. The sample table records more than 85,000 clones; 85% to 90% of these occur just once. Around 5% of the sample comes from the top ten.

The CDR3 numbers 14 residues from cysteine through phenylalanine. Kept here is only the CDR3 DNA, which spans 42 bases and is read in frame from base 1. The germline V gene yields LGHNA for CDR1 and YNFKEQ for CDR2. V trim: 1 base; J trim: 8 bases; unmatched bases: 7. This receptor was taken from an adult in good health. The sequence joins TRBV4-2 to TRBJ1-2; the junction holds 7 bases that match TRBD1. Sequences were derived from peripheral blood, sampled on day 0 of AZD1222 vaccination. At the DNA level, the sequence is TGTGCCAGCAGCCAAGGCGCAGGGGGTAGAGGCTACACCTTC. Its amino acids are CASSQGAGGRGYTF.